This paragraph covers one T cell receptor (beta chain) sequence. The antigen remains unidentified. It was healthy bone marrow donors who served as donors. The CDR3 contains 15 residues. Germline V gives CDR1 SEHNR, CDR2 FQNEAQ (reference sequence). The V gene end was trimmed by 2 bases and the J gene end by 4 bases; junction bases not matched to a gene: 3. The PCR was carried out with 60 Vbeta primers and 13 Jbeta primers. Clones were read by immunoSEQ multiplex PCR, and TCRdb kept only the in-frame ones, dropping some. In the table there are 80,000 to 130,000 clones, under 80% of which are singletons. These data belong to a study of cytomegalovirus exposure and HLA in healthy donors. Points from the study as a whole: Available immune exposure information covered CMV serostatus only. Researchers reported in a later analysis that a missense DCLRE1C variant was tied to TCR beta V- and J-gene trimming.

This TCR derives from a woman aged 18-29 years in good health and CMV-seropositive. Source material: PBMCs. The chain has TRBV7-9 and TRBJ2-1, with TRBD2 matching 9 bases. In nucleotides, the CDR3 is TGTGCCAGCAGCTTAAGCGGGAGGTCATACAATGAGCAGTTCTTC. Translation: CASSLSGRSYNEQFF.